Shown below are 28 T cell receptor beta chains from a single sample sequenced in a study of blood T cell repertoires in COVID-19 (dated by TCRdb to the early 2020s). Library preparation was by the immunoSEQ multiplex PCR assay. What TCRdb holds here is the immuneACCESS table cut down to in-frame rearrangements. Part of the clones is not present; checked against another copy, under half of the missing clones reflect an unresolved V gene, and the others are unexplained. The sample contains about 210,000 clones, roughly four fifths of them found a single time. The ten largest clonotypes hold 7.5% to 9% of the sample. Source material: peripheral blood. The receptor set was obtained from a woman older than 75 with COVID-19, enrolled during active disease.

V and J are TRBV7-9 and TRBJ1-5, with TRBD1 matching over 8 bases. CDR3 length: 13 residues. Per the germline V gene, CDR1 is SEHNR and CDR2 is FQNEAQ (reference sequence). Trimming cost V 1 base and J 7 bases; bases outside gene matches: 0. The CDR3 region has the DNA TGTGCCAGCAGCTTAGGGGACAGGCAGCCCCAGCATTTT. Translating gives CASSLGDRQPQHF. The entire variable domain, with the rest obtained from reference TRBV7-9 and TRBJ1-5, is as follows: DTGVSQNPRHKITKRGQNVTFRCDPISEHNRLYWYRQTLGQGPEFLTYFQNEAQLEKSRLLSDRFSAERPKGSFSTLEIQRTEQGDSAMYLCASSLGDRQPQHFGDGTRLSIL.

This clone was observed a few times. The chain combines TRBV11-2 with TRBJ1-1; D is perhaps TRBD1 (5 bases). Germline V lookup: CDR1 SGHAT, CDR2 FQNNGV. The CDR3 runs to 14 residues. Trimming shortened V by 4 bases and J by 1 base, and 10 bases separated the two germline ends. CDR3 coding DNA: TGTGCCAGCAGCTCGGGACTGCCGAACACTGAAGCTTTCTTT. Translation: CASSSGLPNTEAFF.

The V gene is TRBV2, the J gene TRBJ1-2; D perhaps matches TRBD1 (5 bases). Germline CDR1 reads SNHLY; CDR2 reads FYNNEI. The CDR3 loop spans 12 amino acids. With 5 bases removed from V and 5 bases from J, the gap between germline ends came to 9 bases. This CDR3 is CASSPAGYGYTF. The CDR3 DNA follows: TGTGCCAGCAGTCCTGCAGGGTATGGCTACACCTTC.

CDR3 nucleotide sequence: TGCGCCAGCAGCTTGGTGGAGGGGTCCTACGAGCAGTACTTC. Encoded protein: CASSLVEGSYEQYF. The chain uses TRBV5-1 and TRBJ2-7; the D gene is possibly TRBD2 (6 bases). The CDR3 runs 14 residues. Germline V gene sequence: CDR1 SGHRS, CDR2 YFSETQ. Trimming removed 0 bases from V and 1 base from J, with 8 bases in between. Drawing the rest from reference TRBV5-1 and TRBJ2-7, the complete variable domain is KAGVTQTPRYLIKTRGQQVTLSCSPISGHRSVSWYQQTPGQGLQFLFEYFSETQRNKGNFPGRFSGRQFSNSRSEMNVSTLELGDSALYLCASSLVEGSYEQYFGPGTRLTVT.

The chain links TRBV7-9 to TRBJ1-4; a weak D match, TRBD1 (5 bases). This CDR3 comprises 16 residues. V was cut by 5 bases and J by 1 base, with 14 bases left in between. The germline V gene encodes CDR1 SEHNR and CDR2 FQNEAQ (reference sequence). CDR3 amino acids: CASSPGGGVTNEKLFF. The DNA for the CDR3 is TGTGCCAGCAGCCCCGGGGGGGGTGTAACTAATGAAAAACTGTTTTTT.

The chain combines TRBV4-2 with TRBJ2-7, with TRBD2 matching 10 bases. The CDR3 totals 14 residues. Germline-derived CDR1 and CDR2 are LGHNA and YNFKEQ. V lost 3 bases, J lost 7 bases, and 6 bases stayed unmatched. This CDR3 is CASSHGLAEREQYF. CDR3 nucleotide sequence: TGTGCCAGCAGCCATGGACTAGCGGAGCGGGAGCAGTACTTC.

V is TRBV7-6 and J is TRBJ2-7, with D maybe TRBD2 (7 bases). V lost 5 bases, J lost 0 bases, and 14 bases lay in between. Germline V gene data show CDR1 as SGHVS and CDR2 as FNYEAQ. The CDR3 sequence is 15 residues long. The CDR3 loop reads CASSGGAGFSYEQYF. The DNA of the CDR3 is TGTGCCAGCAGCGGGGGGGCGGGGTTCTCCTACGAGCAGTACTTC.

The DNA for the CDR3 is TGTGCCAGCAGCTTGGCCCCTAGCGGCGTCTACAATGAGCAGTTCTTC. It specifies CASSLAPSGVYNEQFF. The J gene is TRBJ2-1, the V gene TRBV5-4; 7 nucleotides line up with TRBD2. The germline gives CDR1 SGHNT, CDR2 YYREEE (reference sequence). The CDR3 is 16 residues long. Losses at the gene ends were 0 bases for V and 3 bases for J; bases not matched to a gene: 6.

This clone was counted once. The J gene is TRBJ2-3, the V gene TRBV9; D not resolved. V was trimmed by 0 bases and J by 10 bases, leaving 12 bases between them. CDR1 and CDR2 from the germline V gene are SGDLS and YYNGEE. The CDR3 is made up of 13 amino acids. DNA of the CDR3: TGTGCCAGCAGCGTAGGATCCGGAGCCGCGCAGTATTTT. As protein: CASSVGSGAAQYF. The variable domain in full, completed from reference TRBV9 and TRBJ2-3, reads DSGVTQTPKHLITATGQRVTLRCSPRSGDLSVYWYQQSLDQGLQFLIQYYNGEERAKGNILERFSAQQFPDLHSELNLSSLELGDSALYFCASSVGSGAAQYFGPGTRLTVL.

The V gene is TRBV3-1 (or the pseudogene TRBV3-2), the J gene TRBJ1-1; D might be TRBD1 (5 bases). V lost 0 bases and J 4 bases, leaving 12 bases between the germline ends. This CDR3 comprises 15 residues. Per the germline V gene, CDR1 is LGHDT and CDR2 is YNNKEL (reference sequence). The CDR3 sequence is CASSQEARGGTEAFF. CDR3 in DNA: TGTGCCAGCAGCCAAGAGGCCCGGGGGGGCACTGAAGCTTTCTTT.

The chain employs TRBV2 and TRBJ1-2; maybe TRBD1 (6 bases). With 10 bases removed from V and 8 bases from J, the gap between germline ends came to 29 bases. Germline V gene sequence: CDR1 SNHLY, CDR2 FYNNEI. This CDR3 contains 16 residues. The CDR3 nucleotides are TGTGCCACTGCCCAACAGGCGGTGACAGGTATCGGGGGCTACACCTTC. This sequence encodes CATAQQAVTGIGGYTF.

The chain couples TRBV21-1 to TRBJ2-3; the tabulated D call, TRBD2, remains unverified against the DNA. TRBV21-1 is termed a pseudogene. CDR3 length: 17 amino acids. The CDR3 DNA sequence: TGTGCCAGCAGCAAGCCGGGACTAGCGACTTTGAGGGATACGCAGTATTTT. The encoded protein is CASSKPGLATLRDTQYF.

V and J are TRBV3-1 (or the pseudogene TRBV3-2) and TRBJ2-3, with 7 bases that match TRBD1. Germline CDR1 reads LGHDT; CDR2 reads YNNKEL (reference sequence). CDR3 length: 16 amino acids. After removal of 4 bases from V and 5 bases from J, the junction contained 12 bases not matched to a gene. The CDR3 DNA reads TGTGCCAGCAGCCCCCGGGACAGCAAGCGAGGAGATACGCAGTATTTT. This sequence encodes CASSPRDSKRGDTQYF.

The chain combines TRBV7-2 with TRBJ1-1, with unresolved D. CDR3 size: 13 residues. Trimming shortened V by 5 bases and J by 4 bases, and 11 bases separated the two germline ends. From germline, CDR1 is SGHTA and CDR2 FQGNSA. In nucleotides, the CDR3 is TGTGCCAGCAGCCCCCAGAGGAGCACTGAAGCTTTCTTT. As protein: CASSPQRSTEAFF.

This chain joins TRBV7-3 and TRBJ1-2, with 7 bases identical to TRBD1. Trimming removed 5 bases from V and 6 bases from J; junction bases left unmatched: 9. This CDR3 is 14 amino acids long. Germline CDR1 SGHTA, CDR2 FQGTGA. The CDR3 loop is CASSRIGGGNGYTF. The CDR3 DNA sequence: TGTGCCAGCAGCCGTATAGGGGGCGGTAATGGCTACACCTTC.

The chain couples TRBV5-4 to TRBJ2-1, with 7 positions matching TRBD1. The CDR3 covers 14 residues. Germline trimming cut 0 bases from V and 7 bases from J; bases unmatched to any gene: 4. Germline V gene sequence: CDR1 SGHNT, CDR2 YYREEE (reference sequence). Written as DNA, the CDR3 is TGTGCCAGCAGCTTGGATGCCAGGGGGAATGAGCAGTTCTTC. This encodes CASSLDARGNEQFF.

The J gene is TRBJ1-5, the V gene TRBV5-1; no reliable D call. The CDR3 contains 15 residues. Looked up from germline, CDR1 is SGHRS and CDR2 is YFSETQ. Trimming took 0 bases from V and 0 from J, leaving 7 bases between them. The CDR3 coding sequence is TGCGCCAGCAGCTTGGATCACAATAGCAATCAGCCCCAGCATTTT. This gives the protein CASSLDHNSNQPQHF.

The chain employs TRBV7-6 and TRBJ2-7, with TRBD1 as a possible D gene (5 bases). The CDR3 length is 15 residues. Germline-derived CDR1 and CDR2 are SGHVS and FNYEAQ. V was clipped by 0 bases and J by 6 bases, with 15 bases between them. The DNA of the CDR3 is TGTGCCAGCAGCTTAGCCGGGCGACAGATCGGCGAGCAGTACTTC. Its translation is CASSLAGRQIGEQYF.

The chain is built from TRBV18 and TRBJ2-4, with TRBD1 matching 8 bases. Per the germline V gene, CDR1 is KGHSH and CDR2 is LQKENI. J gave up 1 base and V 6 bases, and 11 bases lay outside the gene matches. The CDR3 is 17 amino acids. CDR3 nucleotides: TGTGCCAGCTCTAGAAACAGGGGGGATTCGGCCAAAAACATTCAGTACTTC. Its protein product is CASSRNRGDSAKNIQYF.

The chain carries TRBV6-1 and TRBJ1-4; perhaps TRBD1 as D (5 bases). Trimming removed 4 bases at V and 6 bases at J, with 21 bases between. Germline CDR1 and CDR2: MNHNS and SASEGT. CDR3 size: 17 residues. The DNA for the CDR3 is TGTGCCAGCAGTGGACCTCGCCGACAGACGGCACATGAAAAACTGTTTTTT. Its translation is CASSGPRRQTAHEKLFF.

The chain recombines TRBV19 with TRBJ2-1; the match to TRBD2 covers 11 bases. This CDR3 contains 14 residues. Germline V gives CDR1 LNHDA, CDR2 SQIVND (reference sequence). V shed 9 bases, J shed 5 bases, and the junction held 6 bases outside the gene matches. The CDR3 spells CASTGTSGNNEQFF. As DNA, the CDR3 is TGTGCCAGCACCGGGACTAGCGGAAACAATGAGCAGTTCTTC. Full variable domain (missing parts from reference TRBV19 and TRBJ2-1): DGGITQSPKYLFRKEGQNVTLSCEQNLNHDAMYWYRQDPGQGLRLIYYSQIVNDFQKGDIAEGYSVSREKKESFPLTVTSAQKNPTAFYLCASTGTSGNNEQFFGPGTRLTVL.

The rearrangement joins TRBV5-1 to TRBJ2-7, with TRBD2 as a possible D gene (5 bases). This CDR3 is 13 amino acids long. V lost 4 bases and J 6 bases, leaving 14 bases between the germline ends. Looked up from germline, CDR1 is SGHRS and CDR2 is YFSETQ. The CDR3 bases are TGCGCCAGCAGCGTAGGACTGGCGGCCGAGCAGTACTTC. Its protein product is CASSVGLAAEQYF.

As concerns this clone: One junction end disagrees with the germline gene, perhaps due to a read error. The gene calls are TRBV7-7 and TRBJ2-5, with a weak D call TRBD2 (6 bases). Germline loops: CDR1 SSHAT, CDR2 FNYEAQ (reference sequence). This CDR3 is built from 15 residues. In DNA form, the CDR3 reads TGTGCTAGCAGCTTAGGGTCGGGAGACACAGAGACCCAGTACTTC. Amino acids: CASSLGSGDTETQYF.

V and J are TRBV9 and TRBJ2-3, with D hard to call. CDR3 length: 15 amino acids. Germline lookup yields CDR1 SGDLS and CDR2 YYNGEE. V lost 1 base, J lost 0 bases, and 9 bases lay in between. The CDR3 DNA reads as TGTGCCAGCAGCGTAATAGCCTCTAGCACAGATACGCAGTATTTT. It is translated as CASSVIASSTDTQYF. The whole variable domain, remainder taken from reference TRBV9 and TRBJ2-3, is DSGVTQTPKHLITATGQRVTLRCSPRSGDLSVYWYQQSLDQGLQFLIQYYNGEERAKGNILERFSAQQFPDLHSELNLSSLELGDSALYFCASSVIASSTDTQYFGPGTRLTVL.

J is TRBJ2-5 and V is TRBV14; D not certain. This CDR3 spans 13 amino acids. V lost 1 base and J lost 5, with 8 bases in between. Germline V gives CDR1 SGHDN, CDR2 FVKESK. The CDR3 protein is CASSQGYRETQYF. The CDR3 bases are TGTGCCAGCAGCCAAGGGTACCGGGAGACCCAGTACTTC.

The J gene is TRBJ2-7, the V gene TRBV3-1 (or the pseudogene TRBV3-2); D remains unclear. V lost 4 bases and J 3 bases, leaving 10 bases between the germline ends. CDR3 length: 13 residues. From germline, CDR1 is LGHDT and CDR2 YNNKEL (reference sequence). CDR3 sequence reads: CASSPLSNYEQYF. CDR3 nucleotide sequence: TGTGCCAGCAGCCCCCTATCCAACTACGAGCAGTACTTC.

This rearrangement joins TRBV7-3 to TRBJ2-1; D possibly corresponds to TRBD1 (6 bases). Germline CDR1 SGHTA, CDR2 FQGTGA. V lost 5 bases, J lost 0 bases, and 8 bases lay in between. This CDR3 has 14 residues. DNA for the CDR3: TGTGCCAGCAGCCGGGACAACTCCTACAATGAGCAGTTCTTC. As protein: CASSRDNSYNEQFF.

The rearrangement joins TRBV3-1 (or the pseudogene TRBV3-2) to TRBJ1-1; 8 nucleotides agree with TRBD1. Looked up from germline, CDR1 is LGHDT and CDR2 is YNNKEL (reference sequence). The CDR3 runs 14 residues. V shed 7 bases and J 0 bases; nucleotides not matched to a gene: 4. CDR3 protein: CASIRTGMNTEAFF. CDR3 coding DNA: TGTGCCAGCATTAGGACAGGGATGAACACTGAAGCTTTCTTT.